Listed below are T cell receptor beta chains from one sample, sequenced in a study of blood T cell repertoires in COVID-19. Some clones are missing from TCRdb's copy, which holds only in-frame ones; the method was immunoSEQ multiplex PCR. The table lists 180,000 or so clones, about 86% of them singletons. The source material was PBMCs or T cells enriched from blood (not recorded which). The receptors originated from a woman in her fifties or sixties in a cohort exposed to, infected with or recovered from COVID-19 (not recorded which). Each CDR3 is given with its conserved first and last residue. D genes are given only for firm matches. Expanded clones are given a class, and other clones once, few, many or no size at all.

J gene: TRBJ2-1
clone size: .
D gene: TRBD2
V gene: TRBV2
CDR3 protein: CASSASSGSSYNEQFF
CDR3 DNA: TGTGCCAGCAGTGCGTCTAGCGGGAGCTCCTACAATGAGCAGTTCTTC

J gene: TRBJ2-7
clone size: few
D gene: TRBD1
V gene: TRBV27
CDR3 protein: CASSLGDSSYEQYF
CDR3 DNA: TGTGCCAGCAGTTTAGGGGACAGCTCCTACGAGCAGTACTTC

J gene: TRBJ1-5
clone size: once
D gene: .
V gene: TRBV18
CDR3 protein: CASSPLTGNNQPQHF
CDR3 DNA: TGTGCCAGCTCACCACTTACAGGAAACAATCAGCCCCAGCATTTT

J gene: TRBJ2-3
clone size: .
D gene: .
V gene: TRBV28
CDR3 protein: CASSLSRNIIADTQYF
CDR3 DNA: TGTGCCAGCAGTTTATCTAGAAATATAATCGCAGATACGCAGTATTTT

J gene: TRBJ2-2
clone size: .
D gene: TRBD2
V gene: TRBV18
CDR3 protein: CASSPQLAGDTGELFF
CDR3 DNA: TGTGCCAGCTCACCACAACTAGCGGGGGACACCGGGGAGCTGTTTTTT

J gene: TRBJ2-5
clone size: .
D gene: .
V gene: TRBV5-6
CDR3 protein: CASSLAVRETQYF
CDR3 DNA: TGTGCCAGCAGCTTGGCTGTTCGAGAGACCCAGTACTTC

J gene: TRBJ1-1
clone size: few
D gene: .
V gene: TRBV10-1
CDR3 protein: CASREDRNTEAFF
CDR3 DNA: TGCGCCAGCAGGGAGGACAGGAACACTGAAGCTTTCTTT

J gene: TRBJ2-2
clone size: .
D gene: .
V gene: TRBV4-1
CDR3 protein: CASSQDYQRGGELFF
CDR3 DNA: TGCGCCAGCAGCCAAGATTACCAGCGCGGCGGGGAGCTGTTTTTT

J gene: TRBJ2-1
clone size: .
D gene: TRBD1
V gene: TRBV10-1
CDR3 protein: CASSESSGTGGNEQFF
CDR3 DNA: TGCGCCAGCAGTGAGTCGTCTGGGACAGGGGGCAATGAGCAGTTCTTC

J gene: TRBJ1-4
clone size: .
D gene: TRBD1
V gene: TRBV5-1
CDR3 protein: CASSSGTGKVEKLFF
CDR3 DNA: TGCGCCAGCAGCTCCGGGACAGGGAAGGTTGAAAAACTGTTTTTT

J gene: TRBJ1-5
clone size: few
D gene: TRBD1
V gene: TRBV28
CDR3 protein: CASKKDRNQPQHF
CDR3 DNA: TGTGCCAGCAAAAAGGACAGGAATCAGCCCCAGCATTTT

J gene: TRBJ1-6
clone size: .
D gene: .
V gene: TRBV7-3
CDR3 protein: CASSLNRNSPLHF
CDR3 DNA: TGTGCCAGCAGCTTAAACAGGAATTCACCCCTCCACTTT

J gene: TRBJ1-5
clone size: .
D gene: TRBD1
V gene: TRBV2
CDR3 protein: CASTPRDRGNQPQHF
CDR3 DNA: TGTGCCAGCACCCCTCGGGACAGGGGCAATCAGCCCCAGCATTTT

J gene: TRBJ2-1
clone size: .
D gene: TRBD1
V gene: TRBV27
CDR3 protein: CASSPRAFGQGEQFF
CDR3 DNA: TGTGCCAGCAGCCCTCGGGCGTTCGGACAGGGTGAGCAGTTCTTC

J gene: TRBJ2-7
clone size: .
D gene: TRBD1
V gene: TRBV19
CDR3 protein: CASSMGQLSYEQYF
CDR3 DNA: TGTGCCAGTAGTATGGGACAGCTTTCCTACGAGCAGTACTTC

J gene: TRBJ2-5
clone size: .
D gene: .
V gene: TRBV28
CDR3 protein: CASRAQLTQETQYF
CDR3 DNA: TGTGCCAGCAGGGCGCAACTAACCCAAGAGACCCAGTACTTC

J gene: TRBJ2-7
clone size: .
D gene: .
V gene: TRBV4-3
CDR3 protein: CASSQERGEQYF
CDR3 DNA: TGCGCCAGCAGCCAAGAAAGGGGCGAGCAGTACTTC

J gene: TRBJ2-7
clone size: .
D gene: TRBD2
V gene: TRBV5-4
CDR3 protein: CASSRGLAFYEQYF
CDR3 DNA: TGTGCCAGCAGCAGGGGACTAGCCTTCTACGAGCAGTACTTC

J gene: TRBJ2-3
clone size: .
D gene: .
V gene: TRBV2
CDR3 protein: CASRQQGPRGDTQYF
CDR3 DNA: TGTGCCAGCAGGCAACAGGGCCCGAGAGGAGATACGCAGTATTTT

J gene: TRBJ2-1
clone size: .
D gene: TRBD2
V gene: TRBV5-1
CDR3 protein: CASSLRSGPGREGRINEQFF
CDR3 DNA: TGCGCCAGCAGCTTGAGGTCGGGCCCGGGGCGGGAGGGCCGAATCAATGAGCAGTTCTTC

J gene: TRBJ2-1
clone size: .
D gene: TRBD2
V gene: TRBV7-9
CDR3 protein: CASSLLRGLAEYNEQFF
CDR3 DNA: TGTGCCAGCAGCTTATTGCGGGGACTAGCGGAATACAATGAGCAGTTCTTC

J gene: TRBJ2-5
clone size: .
D gene: .
V gene: TRBV5-4
CDR3 protein: CASSLDPGGSGETQYF
CDR3 DNA: TGTGCCAGCAGCTTGGATCCAGGGGGGAGTGGGGAGACCCAGTACTTC

J gene: TRBJ1-5
clone size: .
D gene: .
V gene: TRBV2
CDR3 protein: CASTPKGVGGNQPQHF
CDR3 DNA: TGTGCCAGCACGCCCAAAGGGGTAGGAGGCAATCAGCCCCAGCATTTT

J gene: TRBJ2-5
clone size: .
D gene: .
V gene: TRBV24-1
CDR3 protein: CATRADSQETQYF
CDR3 DNA: TGTGCCACCAGAGCGGATTCACAAGAGACCCAGTACTTC

J gene: TRBJ2-7
clone size: .
D gene: TRBD1
V gene: TRBV5-4
CDR3 protein: CASSSRQGGAEQYF
CDR3 DNA: TGTGCCAGCAGCTCACGACAGGGGGGGGCCGAGCAGTACTTC

J gene: TRBJ2-7
clone size: few
D gene: TRBD1
V gene: TRBV3-1/TRBV3-2
CDR3 protein: CASSMDRYSYEQYF
CDR3 DNA: TGTGCCAGCAGCATGGACAGGTATTCCTACGAGCAGTACTTC

J gene: TRBJ1-3
clone size: .
D gene: TRBD1
V gene: TRBV9
CDR3 protein: CASSVGWDRVSPGNTIYF
CDR3 DNA: TGTGCCAGCAGCGTAGGATGGGACAGGGTTAGTCCTGGAAACACCATATATTTT

J gene: TRBJ1-2
clone size: .
D gene: TRBD1
V gene: TRBV28
CDR3 protein: CASSLGQDYSGYTF
CDR3 DNA: TGTGCCAGCAGTTTAGGACAGGACTACTCTGGCTACACCTTC

J gene: TRBJ1-1
clone size: .
D gene: .
V gene: TRBV5-1
CDR3 protein: CASSSTLAGTIDMNTEAFF
CDR3 DNA: TGCGCCAGCAGCTCGACCTTAGCCGGGACAATTGACATGAACACTGAAGCTTTCTTT

J gene: TRBJ2-3
clone size: .
D gene: .
V gene: TRBV28
CDR3 protein: CASSPTSTDTQYF
CDR3 DNA: TGTGCCAGCAGCCCTACTAGCACAGATACGCAGTATTTT

J gene: TRBJ2-1
clone size: .
D gene: TRBD2
V gene: TRBV3-1/TRBV3-2
CDR3 protein: CASSQGLFAGALSNEQFF
CDR3 DNA: TGTGCCAGCAGCCAAGGGCTTTTTGCGGGAGCTTTAAGCAATGAGCAGTTCTTC

J gene: TRBJ2-5
clone size: .
D gene: TRBD2
V gene: TRBV28
CDR3 protein: CASTLRLAGEQYF
CDR3 DNA: TGTGCCAGCACCCTCCGACTAGCGGGAGAGCAGTACTTC

J gene: TRBJ2-1
clone size: once
D gene: TRBD2
V gene: TRBV5-1
CDR3 protein: CASSLLAGGGNEQFF
CDR3 DNA: TGCGCCAGCAGCTTACTAGCGGGTGGAGGGAATGAGCAGTTCTTC

J gene: TRBJ1-6
clone size: once
D gene: TRBD1
V gene: TRBV6-4
CDR3 protein: CATVGDSLNSPLHF
CDR3 DNA: TGTGCCACCGTCGGGGACAGCTTAAATTCACCCCTCCACTTT

J gene: TRBJ1-5
clone size: .
D gene: .
V gene: TRBV29-1
CDR3 protein: CSVGETNPMNQPQHF
CDR3 DNA: TGCAGCGTAGGAGAGACCAACCCGATGAATCAGCCCCAGCATTTT

J gene: TRBJ2-2
clone size: .
D gene: .
V gene: TRBV4-3
CDR3 protein: CASSQTLVSNTGELFF
CDR3 DNA: TGCGCCAGCAGCCAAACACTAGTATCGAACACCGGGGAGCTGTTTTTT

J gene: TRBJ1-5
clone size: .
D gene: .
V gene: TRBV28
CDR3 protein: CASSFGHGRGQHQPQHF
CDR3 DNA: TGTGCCAGCAGTTTCGGCCACGGGAGGGGACAACATCAGCCCCAGCATTTT

J gene: TRBJ2-7
clone size: .
D gene: TRBD2
V gene: TRBV27
CDR3 protein: CASSISGRLSYEQYF
CDR3 DNA: TGTGCCAGCAGTATTAGCGGGAGGCTAAGCTACGAGCAGTACTTC

J gene: TRBJ2-7
clone size: .
D gene: .
V gene: TRBV29-1
CDR3 protein: CSVEDREQYF
CDR3 DNA: TGCAGCGTTGAAGACCGCGAGCAGTACTTC

J gene: TRBJ2-3
clone size: .
D gene: .
V gene: TRBV3-1/TRBV3-2
CDR3 protein: CASSQSADTSTDTQYF
CDR3 DNA: TGTGCCAGCAGCCAAAGCGCGGATACTAGCACAGATACGCAGTATTTT

J gene: TRBJ2-3
clone size: .
D gene: .
V gene: TRBV9
CDR3 protein: CASSVVGQADTQYF
CDR3 DNA: TGTGCCAGCAGCGTAGTCGGCCAGGCAGATACGCAGTATTTT

J gene: TRBJ2-5
clone size: .
D gene: TRBD2
V gene: TRBV7-6
CDR3 protein: CASSLASGTSGGHPQETQYF
CDR3 DNA: TGTGCCAGCAGCTTAGCCTCCGGGACTAGCGGGGGGCACCCCCAAGAGACCCAGTACTTC

J gene: TRBJ2-3
clone size: .
D gene: .
V gene: TRBV4-1
CDR3 protein: CASSQVAGNLYPSTDTQYF
CDR3 DNA: TGCGCCAGCAGCCAAGTGGCGGGAAACCTATATCCTAGCACAGATACGCAGTATTTT

J gene: TRBJ2-4
clone size: .
D gene: .
V gene: TRBV6-6
CDR3 protein: CASTPPVVLYF
CDR3 DNA: TGTGCCAGCACCCCCCCGGTCGTATTGTACTTC

J gene: TRBJ2-1
clone size: .
D gene: TRBD2
V gene: TRBV7-9
CDR3 protein: CASSLARGGSNNEQFF
CDR3 DNA: TGTGCCAGCAGCTTAGCGCGCGGGGGGTCTAACAATGAGCAGTTCTTC

J gene: TRBJ1-2
clone size: .
D gene: .
V gene: TRBV9
CDR3 protein: CASSSLVANYGYTF
CDR3 DNA: TGTGCCAGCAGCTCCTTAGTGGCTAACTATGGCTACACCTTC

J gene: TRBJ1-6
clone size: .
D gene: TRBD1
V gene: TRBV6-6
CDR3 protein: CASSRLPGQGNSPLHF
CDR3 DNA: TGTGCCAGCAGTCGACTCCCGGGACAGGGTAATTCACCCCTCCACTTT

J gene: TRBJ2-7
clone size: .
D gene: TRBD2
V gene: TRBV12-3/TRBV12-4
CDR3 protein: CASAGDESYEQYF
CDR3 DNA: TGTGCCAGTGCGGGGGATGAGTCCTACGAGCAGTACTTC

J gene: TRBJ2-1
clone size: .
D gene: .
V gene: TRBV5-8
CDR3 protein: CASSLARSSYNEQFF
CDR3 DNA: TGTGCCAGCAGCTTGGCCCGTAGCTCCTACAATGAGCAGTTCTTC

J gene: TRBJ2-3
clone size: .
D gene: TRBD1
V gene: TRBV2
CDR3 protein: CASRKDRGLADTQYF
CDR3 DNA: TGTGCCAGCAGAAAGGACAGGGGGCTCGCAGATACGCAGTATTTT

J gene: TRBJ2-1
clone size: many
D gene: .
V gene: TRBV5-5
CDR3 protein: CASSRESYNEQFF
CDR3 DNA: TGTGCCAGCAGCCGGGAGTCGTACAATGAGCAGTTCTTC

J gene: TRBJ2-7
clone size: few
D gene: TRBD1
V gene: TRBV6-1
CDR3 protein: CASSQPGQGYYEQYF
CDR3 DNA: TGTGCCAGCAGTCAACCGGGACAGGGATACTACGAGCAGTACTTC

J gene: TRBJ1-1
clone size: .
D gene: TRBD1
V gene: TRBV18
CDR3 protein: CASSLTTGSRTEAFF
CDR3 DNA: TGTGCCAGCTCACTCACGACAGGGTCAAGGACTGAAGCTTTCTTT

J gene: TRBJ2-5
clone size: few
D gene: TRBD1
V gene: TRBV7-9
CDR3 protein: CASSLTRTGGLYGETQYF
CDR3 DNA: TGTGCCAGCAGCCTTACTCGGACAGGGGGACTGTACGGGGAGACCCAGTACTTC